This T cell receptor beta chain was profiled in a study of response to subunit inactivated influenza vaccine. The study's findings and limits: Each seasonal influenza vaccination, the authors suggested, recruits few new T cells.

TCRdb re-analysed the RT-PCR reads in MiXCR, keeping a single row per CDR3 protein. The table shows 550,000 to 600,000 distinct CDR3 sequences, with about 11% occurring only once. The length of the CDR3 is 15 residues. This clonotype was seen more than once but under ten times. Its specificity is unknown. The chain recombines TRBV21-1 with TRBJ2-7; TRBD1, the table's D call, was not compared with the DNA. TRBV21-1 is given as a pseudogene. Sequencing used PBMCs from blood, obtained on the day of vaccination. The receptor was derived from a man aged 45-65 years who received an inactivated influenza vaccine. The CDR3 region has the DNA TGTGCCAGCAGCAAAGCTGGGTCAGGGTTATGCGAGCAGTACTTC. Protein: CASSKAGSGLCEQYF.